This T cell receptor (beta chain) was profiled in a study of cytomegalovirus exposure and HLA in healthy donors (dated by TCRdb to about 2017). Regarding the study in general: An earlier analysis of some 550 of the donors reported approximately 300 Gb of sequence data and around 110 million unique TCR beta sequences from about 180 million T cells. An early release covering more than 500 HLA-typed donors comprised about 300 gigabases of sequencing data and 85 million or so unique TCR sequences. The genetic ancestry cluster associated with self-reported Caucasian donors included 80% to 90% of the 398 genotyped donors. The aim of the study was to test whether cataloging public T cell receptors could identify signatures of past pathogen exposure. Using immunosequencing, the study profiled T cell repertoires from 550 to 750 subjects and related those repertoires to cytomegalovirus serostatus. A separate validation cohort of over 95 different subjects was used in addition to the approximately 640-subject first cohort. To predict cytomegalovirus infection status, the study combined high-throughput TCR immunosequencing, statistical association of individual TCRs with disease status, and machine learning. A later analysis re-analyzed previously published TCR beta repertoires from hundreds of donors and added high-resolution HLA genotyping to study TCR occurrence patterns. In the later analysis, no new phenotypic data were used to find candidate immune exposures; instead, reliance was placed on TCR beta sequences and their occurrence across donors. An earlier analysis of 587 of the donors used high-throughput TCR beta sequencing to judge whether each TCR beta V gene segment behaved as functional or pseudogenic. Donor age, sex, ethnicity and CMV serostatus were compiled together with the repertoire data. A later genetic analysis took genome-wide SNP genotypes for about 65% of the 666 donors and used that subset as a discovery cohort. All discovery cohort repertoires had been generated on a single sequencing platform. Class I and class II HLA loci were covered by the typing at four-digit resolution. Typing coverage varied by locus: 629-630 donors for A, B, C, DRB1 and DQB1; some 520 for DQA1; 606 for DPA1; 450 to 480 for DPB1. A handful of DR-DQ haplotypes were handled as single units for association and clustering because linkage in the cohort was strong. On average, around 240,000 unique TCR beta nucleotide sequences were sequenced per donor among some 420 genotyped donors of the cohort, with roughly 18% of those sequences being non-productive. General conclusions and limits of the study: Roughly uniform sequencing depth across donors was assumed in presence/absence analyses, although this assumption may not hold. A total of around 150 TCR beta chains were listed by the study as associated with cytomegalovirus. Across donors, most TCR sequences were observed very rarely, whereas some public TCRs were present in many individuals. Strong co-occurrence of HLA alleles, especially DR and DQ, made assigning TCR associations to individual alleles difficult. Compared with equally common non-associated chains, HLA-associated TCR beta chains in a later analysis were more clonally expanded and had lower generation probabilities. In a later analysis, 16,951 TCR beta sequences were associated with specific HLA alleles at a false discovery rate of 0.05. About 17 rarely observed V segments, including chromosome 9 orphons, were excluded from the earlier analysis of several hundred of the donors because counts were too low. The sequencing pipeline was judged likely to have produced a cluster of highly shared sequence variants as a technical artifact. According to a later genetic analysis, donors in an Asian-associated ancestry cluster had fewer N-insertions in productive TCRs than the approximately 610-donor mean. The 87-base-pair reads could not distinguish some IMGT-functional V segments, including TRBV6-2 and TRBV6-3, so those segments were excluded. Several of the top co-occurrence clusters appeared to be linked to parvovirus B19, influenza, CMV and Epstein-Barr virus, according to a later analysis. A further reported finding was that TCR beta sequences accurately predicted the HLA-A and HLA-B alleles for most subjects in the first cohort. The cohort was sequenced for TCR beta chains only, and without alpha or paired-chain data the features that could be detected were limited. In an earlier analysis of about 540 of the donors, most TCR beta V segments were observed in productive rearrangements about 87% or about 30% of the time, broadly matching IMGT annotations. In vitro tests confirmed that a few of the cytomegalovirus-associated TCR beta chains recognize cytomegalovirus antigens. An association between a missense DCLRE1C variant and V-gene and J-gene trimming of TCR beta chains was found in a later genetic analysis and replicated in an independent cohort. According to a later analysis, TCR association rates differed among HLA loci, with DRB1 alleles showing the most associated TCRs and HLA-C alleles showing the fewest. Because some donors lacked HLA typing at each locus, the association tests relied only on the typed subset. The only immune exposure information available for the cohort was CMV serostatus. The classifier was reported to diagnose cytomegalovirus status with high specificity and sensitivity in both the original and validation cohorts. According to a later analysis, most CMV-associated TCR beta chains appeared to be HLA-restricted, and the HLA associations seemed to be driven largely by CMV exposure. According to the authors, the approach could potentially be generalized to other disease states and immunological phenotypes. Correlated functional status among segregating V segments might be attributable to linkage disequilibrium, but an unknown experimental factor could not be ruled out.

V was cut back by 3 bases and J by 2 bases, leaving a gap of 10 bases between them. The CDR3 sequence holds 14 residues, the cysteine and phenylalanine included. Here the CDR3 DNA is all that survives: 42 bases in frame from base 1. From the germline V gene, CDR1 is SGHAT and CDR2 is FQNNGV. The cohort was made up of approximately 670 healthy bone marrow donors. Cohort members were all nominally healthy when sampled, although unrecorded immune exposures were likely present. The donor tested CMV seropositive and was one of the 289 seropositive cohort members. Every donor gave a peripheral blood sample, and the peripheral blood mononuclear cells from that sample were used for TCR beta sequencing. Genomic DNA was extracted from the blood cell samples with the Qiagen DNeasy Blood Extraction Kit. The library relied on the immunoSEQ multiplex PCR assay. The multiplex PCR relied on a mix of 60 forward primers for TCR Vbeta segments and 13 reverse primers for TCR Jbeta segments. The CDR3 region of rearranged TCR beta genes was amplified from genomic DNA by a multiplex PCR assay. The Illumina HiSeq System was used to sequence the amplified TCR beta libraries as 87-base-pair reads. The source study handled its data this way. In a later analysis, 80 million or so unique TCR beta chains were counted across the 500 to 850 repertoires, and roughly 11 million of these chains were shared by at least two donors. To remove PCR and sequencing errors, raw reads were error-corrected and collapsed into unique sequences using a nearest-neighbor algorithm that merged closely related sequences. Alignment of CDR3 sequences to IMGT reference sequences was used to assign V, D and J gene segments. Each retained sequence needed at least a six-nucleotide match to both a V gene segment and a J gene segment. A rearrangement was called productive if the CDR3 had no stop codons and remained in frame with V and J, and every other rearrangement was called non-productive. Following IMGT convention, CDR3 was defined as the stretch from the second conserved V-encoded cysteine to the conserved J-encoded phenylalanine. In an earlier analysis of around 570 of the donors, sequences lacking an unambiguous match to a single V gene segment were excluded. In an earlier analysis of 587 of the donors, V segments were called functional above 56.7% productive rearrangements and were called segregating when the between-donor standard deviation exceeded 5%. A statistical classification framework was built for diagnosing cytomegalovirus status from the catalog of TCR beta chain sequences. In a later analysis, V and J genes were assigned by comparing TCR nucleotide sequences against IMGT/GENE-DB human TR gene sequences. The TCRdist pipeline was used in a later analysis to assign CDR3 sequences and most-parsimonious VDJ recombination scenarios. In a later analysis, every TCR beta chain was defined by the combination of its CDR3 amino acid sequence and its V-gene family, and reads without a unique V-gene family were dropped. As a way to deal with suspected cross-contamination and a sequencing artifact, a later analysis dropped 450 to 700 nucleotide sequences that were highly shared and had low generation probability. For each public chain, a later analysis derived a clonal expansion index from normalized ranks of inferred template counts within each repertoire. In a later analysis, generation probabilities were computed with a VDJ recombination model fitted to out-of-frame rearrangements, and the resulting probabilities were checked against IGoR. A later analysis scored TCR-TCR, TCR-HLA and TCR-CMV co-occurrence with hypergeometric tests, applying a repertoire-size bias correction to TCR pairs. In a later analysis, false discovery rates were estimated by permuting HLA or CMV assignments 20 times. A later analysis grouped co-occurring TCRs with DBSCAN, adding TCRdist sequence similarity when clustering within HLA-allele-positive subsets. Co-occurrence clustering excluded repertoires with fewer than 30,000 or more than 120,000 public chains, plus five with anomalous nucleotide sharing. The source is immuneACCESS, and TCRdb retained only in-frame sequences with V and J called. Part of the clones is not carried over; for the studies checked, unresolved V genes explain less than half of this, and the remainder is unexplained. The V and J calls and clone size were taken over from that table, and D and trimming were inferred from the DNA. The sample includes some 210,000 clones, with about four fifths observed a single time. The ten largest clones add up to roughly 10% of the sample.

As to this clone: It has no known antigen specificity. Base qualities are missing; no much larger clone stands one base away.

Sequenced: PBMCs. The receptor's source is a woman aged 45-65 years in good health and CMV-seropositive. Recombination linked TRBV11-2 to TRBJ1-1, and TRBD1 may be the D gene, going by 6 matching bases. The base sequence is TGTGCCAGCAGCTTTGGACAGATCAACACTGAAGCTTTCTTT. It encodes CASSFGQINTEAFF.